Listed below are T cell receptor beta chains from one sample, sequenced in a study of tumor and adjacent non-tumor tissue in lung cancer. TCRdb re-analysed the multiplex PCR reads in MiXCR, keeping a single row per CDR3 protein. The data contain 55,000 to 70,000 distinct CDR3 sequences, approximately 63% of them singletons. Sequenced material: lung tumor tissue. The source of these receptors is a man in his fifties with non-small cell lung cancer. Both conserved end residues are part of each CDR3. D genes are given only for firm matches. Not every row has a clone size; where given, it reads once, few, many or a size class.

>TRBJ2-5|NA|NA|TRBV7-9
CASQGPGWMNQETQHF
TGTGCCAGCCAAGGGCCTGGCTGGATGAACCAAGAGACCCAGCACTTC
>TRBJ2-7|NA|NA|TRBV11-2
CASTLDQNDGEQYF
TGTGCCAGCACTTTAGATCAAAACGATGGCGAGCAGTACTTC
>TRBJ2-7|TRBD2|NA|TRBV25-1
CASSEKVAGTYEQYF
TGCGCCAGCAGTGAAAAAGTAGCGGGAACCTACGAGCAGTACTTC
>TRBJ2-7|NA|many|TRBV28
CASSRHDLGYEQYF
TGTGCCAGCAGTAGGCACGACCTGGGCTACGAGCAGTACTTC
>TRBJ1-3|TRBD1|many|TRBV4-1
CASSQPGGTTGAGNTIYF
TGCGCCAGCAGCCAACCTGGTGGGACGACAGGGGCTGGAAACACCATATATTTT
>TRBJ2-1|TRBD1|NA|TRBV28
CVSSLFGQGDFNEQFF
TGTGTCAGCAGTTTGTTCGGACAGGGGGACTTCAATGAGCAGTTCTTC
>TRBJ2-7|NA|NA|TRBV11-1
CASSLSQGFYVQYF
TGCGCCAGCAGCTTATCGCAAGGATTCTACGTGCAGTACTTC
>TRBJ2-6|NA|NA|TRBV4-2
CASSQGPGVEANVPTF
TGTGCCAGCAGCCAAGGGCCAGGGGTAGAGGCCAACGTCCCGACTTTC
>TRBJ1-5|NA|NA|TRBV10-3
CAISGTAGVGQPQHF
TGTGCCATCAGTGGGACGGCAGGGGTCGGCCAGCCCCAACATTTT
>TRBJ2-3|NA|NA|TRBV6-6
CVSSPTGSGTQYF
TGTGTCAGCAGTCCGACTGGGTCCGGTACGCAGTATTTT
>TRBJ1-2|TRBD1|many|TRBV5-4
CASSLVRDREFGYTF
TGTGCCAGCAGCTTGGTGCGGGACAGGGAGTTTGGCTACACCTTC
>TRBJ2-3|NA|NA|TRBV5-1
CASSDAAGPDTQYF
TGCGCCAGCAGTGACGCCGCAGGGCCAGATACGCAGTATTTT
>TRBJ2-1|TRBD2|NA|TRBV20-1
CSARSAMAGGNGQFF
TGCAGTGCTAGGTCCGCAATGGCGGGAGGCAATGGGCAGTTCTTC
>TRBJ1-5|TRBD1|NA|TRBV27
CASSPRQGGVSPQHF
TGTGCCAGCAGTCCCCGACAGGGCGGCGTTTCGCCCCAGCATTTT